This entry describes one T cell receptor beta chain. Between the trimmed V and J ends, which lost 3 bases and 3 bases, there was a span of 9 bases. Looked up from germline, CDR1 is DFQATT and CDR2 is SNEGSKA (reference sequence). The CDR3 covers 13 residues. This specimen comes from a study of control samples from healthy donors and cancer patients. Clones were read by immunoSEQ multiplex PCR, and TCRdb kept only the in-frame ones, dropping some. The sample yields about 140,000 clones, more than 80% seen once. This clonotype was sampled from a man aged 18 to 30 in good health. The sample consisted of blood. The chain is built from TRBV20-1 and TRBJ1-5; D remains unclear. The CDR3 protein is CSASSGSNQPQHF. DNA of the CDR3: TGCAGTGCTAGTTCTGGGTCCAATCAGCCCCAGCATTTT.